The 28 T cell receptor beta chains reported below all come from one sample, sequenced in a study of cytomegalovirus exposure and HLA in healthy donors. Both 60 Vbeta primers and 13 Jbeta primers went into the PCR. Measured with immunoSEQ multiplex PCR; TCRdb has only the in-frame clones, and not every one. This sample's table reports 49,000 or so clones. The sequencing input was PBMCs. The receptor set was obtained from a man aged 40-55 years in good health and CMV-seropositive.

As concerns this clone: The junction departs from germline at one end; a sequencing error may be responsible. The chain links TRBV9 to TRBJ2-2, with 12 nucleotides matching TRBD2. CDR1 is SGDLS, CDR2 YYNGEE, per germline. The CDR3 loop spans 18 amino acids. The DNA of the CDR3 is TGTGCCAGCAGCGTAGGACTAGCGGGAGAATGGAACACGGGGGAGCTGTTTTTT. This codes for CASSVGLAGEWNTGELFF.

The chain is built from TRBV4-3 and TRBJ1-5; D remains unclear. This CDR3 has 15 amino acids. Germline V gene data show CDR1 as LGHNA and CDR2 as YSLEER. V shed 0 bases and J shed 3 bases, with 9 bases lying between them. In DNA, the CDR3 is TGCGCCAGCAGCCAAGAATCGGGGTACAATCAGCCCCAGCATTTT. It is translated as CASSQESGYNQPQHF.

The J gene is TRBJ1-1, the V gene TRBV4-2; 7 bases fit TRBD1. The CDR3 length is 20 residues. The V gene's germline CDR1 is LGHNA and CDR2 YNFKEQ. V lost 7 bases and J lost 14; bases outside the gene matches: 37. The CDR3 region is CASTPERRQGSARGRGGEFF. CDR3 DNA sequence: TGTGCCAGCACCCCCGAGCGGAGACAGGGCTCTGCTCGGGGCCGGGGAGGAGAGTTCTTT.

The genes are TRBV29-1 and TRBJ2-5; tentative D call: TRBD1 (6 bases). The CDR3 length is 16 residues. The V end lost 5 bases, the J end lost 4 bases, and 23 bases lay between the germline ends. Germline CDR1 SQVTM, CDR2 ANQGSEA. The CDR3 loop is CSVHGGTTGPAETQYF. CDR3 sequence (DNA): TGCAGCGTTCACGGAGGTACGACAGGACCGGCAGAGACCCAGTACTTC.

The CDR3 coding sequence is TGTGCCAGCAGCTTACACGGCTACGAGCAGTACTTC. It yields the protein CASSLHGYEQYF. This chain links TRBV11-3 with TRBJ2-7; D is ambiguous. The CDR3 is 12 residues long. Per germline, CDR1 SGHNT and CDR2 YENEEA. V lost 2 bases and J 3 bases, leaving 5 bases between the germline ends.

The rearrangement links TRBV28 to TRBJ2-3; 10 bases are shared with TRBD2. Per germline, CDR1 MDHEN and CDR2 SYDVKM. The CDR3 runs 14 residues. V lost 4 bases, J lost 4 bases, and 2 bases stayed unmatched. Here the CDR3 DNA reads TGTGCCAGCAGTTCTAGCGGGAGTGCAGATACGCAGTATTTT. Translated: CASSSSGSADTQYF.

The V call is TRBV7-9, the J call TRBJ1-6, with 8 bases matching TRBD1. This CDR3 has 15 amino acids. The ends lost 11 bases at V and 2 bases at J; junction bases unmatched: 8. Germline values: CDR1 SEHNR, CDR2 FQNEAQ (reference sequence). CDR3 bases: TGTGCCGGGGGCCAGGGGGCCACCTATAATTCACCCCTCCACTTT. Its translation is CAGGQGATYNSPLHF.

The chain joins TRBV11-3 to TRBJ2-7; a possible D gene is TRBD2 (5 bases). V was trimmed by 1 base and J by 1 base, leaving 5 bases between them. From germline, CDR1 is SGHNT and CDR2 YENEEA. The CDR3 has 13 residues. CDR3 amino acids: CASSLGGSYEQYF. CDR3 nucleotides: TGTGCCAGCAGCTTAGGAGGGTCCTACGAGCAGTACTTC.

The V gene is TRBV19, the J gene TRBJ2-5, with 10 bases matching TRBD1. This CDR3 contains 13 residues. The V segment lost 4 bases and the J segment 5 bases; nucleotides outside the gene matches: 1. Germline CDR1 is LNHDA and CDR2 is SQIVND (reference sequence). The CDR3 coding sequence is TGTGCCAGTAGTAGACAGGGGGCCGAGACCCAGTACTTC. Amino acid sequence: CASSRQGAETQYF.

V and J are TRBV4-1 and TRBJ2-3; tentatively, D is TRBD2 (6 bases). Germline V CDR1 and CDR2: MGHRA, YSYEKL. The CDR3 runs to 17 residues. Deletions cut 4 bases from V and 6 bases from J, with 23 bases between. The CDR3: CASSRSAERAGEDTQYF. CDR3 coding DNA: TGCGCCAGCAGCCGCTCCGCGGAGCGGGCTGGGGAGGATACGCAGTATTTT.

The CDR3, as DNA: TGTGCCAGCAGCCCCAGGGGTACCGGGGAGCTGTTTTTT. Protein sequence: CASSPRGTGELFF. The chain employs TRBV13 and TRBJ2-2; TRBD1 might be the D (6 bases). Trimming removed 5 bases from V and 5 bases from J, with 9 bases in between. The CDR3 has 13 amino acids. Looked up from germline, CDR1 is PRHDT and CDR2 is FYEKMQ (reference sequence). The entire variable domain, with the rest obtained from reference TRBV13 and TRBJ2-2, is as follows: AAGVIQSPRHLIKEKRETATLKCYPIPRHDTVYWYQQGPGQDPQFLISFYEKMQSDKGSIPDRFSAQQFSDYHSELNMSSLELGDSALYFCASSPRGTGELFFGEGSRLTVL.

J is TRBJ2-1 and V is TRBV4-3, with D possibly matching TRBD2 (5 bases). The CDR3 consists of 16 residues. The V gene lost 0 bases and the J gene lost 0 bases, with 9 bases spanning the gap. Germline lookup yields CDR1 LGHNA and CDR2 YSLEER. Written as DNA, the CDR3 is TGCGCCAGCAGCCAAGATATTGGGAGCTCCTACAATGAGCAGTTCTTC. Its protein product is CASSQDIGSSYNEQFF.

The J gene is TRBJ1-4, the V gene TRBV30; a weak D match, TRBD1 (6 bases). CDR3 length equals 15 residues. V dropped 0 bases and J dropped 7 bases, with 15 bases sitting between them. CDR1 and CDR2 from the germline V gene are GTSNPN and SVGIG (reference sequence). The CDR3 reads CAWSVLRTASEKLFF. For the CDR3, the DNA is TGTGCCTGGAGTGTACTTAGGACAGCCTCTGAAAAACTGTTTTTT.

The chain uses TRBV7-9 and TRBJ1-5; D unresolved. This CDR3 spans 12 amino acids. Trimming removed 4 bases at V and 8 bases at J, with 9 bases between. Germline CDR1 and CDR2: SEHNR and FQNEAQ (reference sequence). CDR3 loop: CASSSGSEPQHF. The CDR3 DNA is TGTGCCAGCAGCTCGGGAAGCGAGCCCCAGCATTTT.

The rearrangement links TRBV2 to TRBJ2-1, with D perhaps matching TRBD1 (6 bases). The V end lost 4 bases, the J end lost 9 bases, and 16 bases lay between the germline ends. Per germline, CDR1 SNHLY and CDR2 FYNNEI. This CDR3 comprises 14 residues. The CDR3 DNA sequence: TGTGCCAGCAGTGCCTACCTCCAGGGGAGTGAGCAGTTCTTC. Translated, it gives CASSAYLQGSEQFF.

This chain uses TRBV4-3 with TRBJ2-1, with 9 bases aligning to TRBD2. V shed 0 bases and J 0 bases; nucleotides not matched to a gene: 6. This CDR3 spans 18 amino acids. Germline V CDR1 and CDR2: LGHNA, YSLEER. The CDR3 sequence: CASSQDPGLASSYNEQFF. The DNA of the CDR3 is TGCGCCAGCAGCCAAGATCCCGGACTAGCGAGCTCCTACAATGAGCAGTTCTTC.

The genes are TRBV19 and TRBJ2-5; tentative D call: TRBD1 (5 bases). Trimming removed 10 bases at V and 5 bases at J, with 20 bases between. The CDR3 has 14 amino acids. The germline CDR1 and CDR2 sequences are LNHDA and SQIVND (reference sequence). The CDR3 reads CATSSSRAGETQYF. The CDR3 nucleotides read TGTGCCACCTCCTCCAGCAGGGCAGGCGAGACCCAGTACTTC.

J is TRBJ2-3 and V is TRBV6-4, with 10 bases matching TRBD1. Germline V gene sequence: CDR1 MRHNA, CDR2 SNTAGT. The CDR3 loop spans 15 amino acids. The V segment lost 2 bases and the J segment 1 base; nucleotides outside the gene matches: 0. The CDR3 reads CASSDGTGGTDTQYF. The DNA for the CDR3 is TGTGCCAGCAGTGACGGGACAGGGGGCACAGATACGCAGTATTTT.

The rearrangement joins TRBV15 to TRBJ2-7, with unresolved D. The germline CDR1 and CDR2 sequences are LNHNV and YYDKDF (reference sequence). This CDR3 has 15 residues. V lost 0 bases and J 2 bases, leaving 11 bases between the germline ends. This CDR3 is CATSRDLAATYEQYF. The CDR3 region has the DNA TGTGCCACCAGCAGAGATCTGGCGGCCACCTACGAGCAGTACTTC.

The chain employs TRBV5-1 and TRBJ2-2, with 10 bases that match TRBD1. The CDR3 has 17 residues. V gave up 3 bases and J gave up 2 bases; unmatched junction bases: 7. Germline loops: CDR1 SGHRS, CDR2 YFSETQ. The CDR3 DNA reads TGCGCCAGCAGCTGGCGGGGGACAGGGGCCAACACCGGGGAGCTGTTTTTT. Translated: CASSWRGTGANTGELFF.

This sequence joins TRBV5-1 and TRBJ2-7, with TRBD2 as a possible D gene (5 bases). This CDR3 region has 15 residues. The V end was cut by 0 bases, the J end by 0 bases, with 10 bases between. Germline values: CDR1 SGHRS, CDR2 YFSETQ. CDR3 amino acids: CASSLVGEISYEQYF. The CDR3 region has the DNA TGCGCCAGCAGCTTGGTCGGGGAGATCTCCTACGAGCAGTACTTC. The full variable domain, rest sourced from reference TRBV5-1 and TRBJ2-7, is KAGVTQTPRYLIKTRGQQVTLSCSPISGHRSVSWYQQTPGQGLQFLFEYFSETQRNKGNFPGRFSGRQFSNSRSEMNVSTLELGDSALYLCASSLVGEISYEQYFGPGTRLTVT.

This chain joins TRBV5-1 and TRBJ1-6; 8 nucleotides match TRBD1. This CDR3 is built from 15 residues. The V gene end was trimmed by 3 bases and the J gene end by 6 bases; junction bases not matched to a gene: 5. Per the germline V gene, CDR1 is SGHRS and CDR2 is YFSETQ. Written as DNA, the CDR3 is TGCGCCAGCAGCTCGCAAACAGGGGGTAATTCACCCCTCCACTTT. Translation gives CASSSQTGGNSPLHF.

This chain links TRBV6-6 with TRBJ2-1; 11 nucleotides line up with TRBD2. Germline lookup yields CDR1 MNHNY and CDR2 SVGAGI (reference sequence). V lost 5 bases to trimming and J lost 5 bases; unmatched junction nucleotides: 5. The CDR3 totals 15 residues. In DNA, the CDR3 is TGTGCCAGCAGTAACCTAGCGGGAGGCGACAATGAGCAGTTCTTC. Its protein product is CASSNLAGGDNEQFF.

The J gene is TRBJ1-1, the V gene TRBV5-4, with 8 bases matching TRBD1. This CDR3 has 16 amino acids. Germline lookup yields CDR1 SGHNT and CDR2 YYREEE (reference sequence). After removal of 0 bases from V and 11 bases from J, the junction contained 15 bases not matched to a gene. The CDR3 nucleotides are TGTGCCAGCAGCTTGGTTGGTGGACAGGGACCTTGGGGGGCTTTCTTT. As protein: CASSLVGGQGPWGAFF.

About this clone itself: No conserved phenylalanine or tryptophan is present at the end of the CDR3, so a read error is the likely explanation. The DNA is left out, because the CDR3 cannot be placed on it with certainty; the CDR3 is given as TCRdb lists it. The CDR3 loop is CASSLAGTSAPPGC. The V gene is TRBV21-1, the J gene TRBJ2-3; the D call in the table, TRBD2, was not verified against the DNA. TRBV21-1 is shown as a pseudogene. The CDR3 comprises 14 residues, both ends counted.

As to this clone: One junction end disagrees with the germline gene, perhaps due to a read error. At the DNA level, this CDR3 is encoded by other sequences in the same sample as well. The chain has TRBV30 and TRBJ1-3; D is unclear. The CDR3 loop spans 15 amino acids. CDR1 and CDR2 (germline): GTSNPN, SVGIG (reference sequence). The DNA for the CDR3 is TGCGCCTGGAGTGTGGAGGGATACTCTGGAAACACCATATATTTT. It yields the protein CAWSVEGYSGNTIYF.

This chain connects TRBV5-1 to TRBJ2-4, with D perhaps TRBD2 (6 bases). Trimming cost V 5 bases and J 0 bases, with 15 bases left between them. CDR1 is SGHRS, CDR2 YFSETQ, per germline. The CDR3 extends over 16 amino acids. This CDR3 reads CASSPGLTVAKNIQYF. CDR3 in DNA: TGCGCCAGCAGTCCTGGACTAACCGTAGCCAAAAACATTCAGTACTTC.

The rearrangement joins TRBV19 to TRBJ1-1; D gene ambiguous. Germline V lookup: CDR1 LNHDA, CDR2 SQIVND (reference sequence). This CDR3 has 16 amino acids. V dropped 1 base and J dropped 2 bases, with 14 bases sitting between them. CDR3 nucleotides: TGTGCCAGTAGTATAGGGAGAATTCTCATAAACACTGAAGCTTTCTTT. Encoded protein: CASSIGRILINTEAFF.